The 32 T cell receptor beta chains below were found in one sample sequenced in a study of T cell changes during pregnancy in multiple sclerosis. Data came from immunoSEQ multiplex PCR; TCRdb stores just in-frame clones and leaves some out. Among some 55,000 clones, 75% to 95% were seen once, and the ten largest hold approximately 1%. The sequences come from peripheral blood, collected after pregnancy. Receptors were obtained from a female donor in good health, enrolled as a control in a pregnancy study.

This clone was counted between two and nine times. The chain carries TRBV7-9 and TRBJ2-4; 8 bases are a match to TRBD2. The CDR3 is 15 amino acids. Trimming cost V 6 bases and J 6 bases; bases outside gene matches: 10. Germline V gene sequence: CDR1 SEHNR, CDR2 FQNEAQ (reference sequence). CDR3 sequence reads: CASRPNGGEINIQYF. CDR3 in DNA: TGTGCCAGCAGACCAAACGGGGGGGAAATAAACATTCAGTACTTC.

The rearrangement uses TRBV6-1 and TRBJ1-2; weak D call: TRBD1 (6 bases). Germline assignment: CDR1 MNHNS and CDR2 SASEGT. V lost 2 bases and J lost 5, with 15 bases in between. The CDR3 totals 15 residues. CDR3 in DNA: TGTGCCAGCAGTGAACTTGTGAGGGGGGGTTATGGCTACACCTTC. Protein sequence: CASSELVRGGYGYTF.

The gene calls are TRBV4-3 and TRBJ2-3, with 14 bases that match TRBD2. The J segment lost 4 bases and the V segment lost 4 bases, leaving 10 bases of the junction unmatched. CDR3 length: 18 residues. CDR1 and CDR2 from the germline V gene are LGHNA and YSLEER. The CDR3 region has the DNA TGCGCCAGCAGCCTCCTGGGGACTAGCGGGAGTTCGGCAGATACGCAGTATTTT. Its translation is CASSLLGTSGSSADTQYF.

This chain joins TRBV6-1 and TRBJ1-5, with a tentative D call TRBD1 (6 bases). Germline loops: CDR1 MNHNS, CDR2 SASEGT. Trimming left V 7 bases short and J 1 base short, with 11 bases between. The CDR3 totals 14 residues. The CDR3 loop reads CASTQGSSNQPQHF. CDR3 nucleotides: TGTGCCAGCACACAGGGTTCAAGCAATCAGCCCCAGCATTTT.

The chain carries TRBV2 and TRBJ2-5, with a possible D match to TRBD2 (6 bases). The CDR3 runs 15 residues. Germline-derived CDR1 and CDR2 are SNHLY and FYNNEI. Trimming left V 3 bases short and J 5 bases short, with 16 bases between. Here the CDR3 DNA reads TGTGCCAGCAGTGACATTCGGGGGAGAGGGGAGACCCAGTACTTC. This codes for CASSDIRGRGETQYF.

The chain links TRBV6-5 to TRBJ2-3, with a possible D match to TRBD1 (5 bases). With 4 bases removed from V and 4 bases from J, the gap between germline ends came to 6 bases. Germline values: CDR1 MNHEY, CDR2 SVGAGI. The CDR3 sequence is 12 residues long. Here the CDR3 DNA reads TGTGCCAGCAGTTGGGGCCCAGATACGCAGTATTTT. This sequence encodes CASSWGPDTQYF.

The V gene is TRBV7-6, the J gene TRBJ1-1; the D is unclear. V was shortened by 7 bases and J by 3 bases, with 3 bases between the two germline ends. Germline CDR1 SGHVS, CDR2 FNYEAQ. The CDR3 has 10 residues. The CDR3 DNA follows: TGTGCCAGCATCTACACTGAAGCTTTCTTT. Protein product: CASIYTEAFF.

The chain joins TRBV25-1 to TRBJ1-2; tentatively, D is TRBD1 (5 bases). The germline V gene has CDR1 MGHDK and CDR2 SYGVNS. The CDR3 length is 10 residues. Between the trimmed V and J ends, which lost 5 bases and 10 bases, there was a span of 8 bases. The CDR3 reads CASSQGFYTF. In DNA, the CDR3 is TGTGCCAGCAGTCAGGGTTTCTACACCTTC.

This chain connects TRBV7-9 to TRBJ1-1; 11 positions agree with TRBD1. V gave up 1 base and J gave up 12 bases; unmatched junction bases: 10. Germline loops: CDR1 SEHNR, CDR2 FQNEAQ (reference sequence). The CDR3 covers 15 residues. The DNA of the CDR3 is TGTGCCAGCAGCTTAGGGACAGGGGGCGGTTTAGAACCTTTCTTT. Amino acid sequence: CASSLGTGGGLEPFF.

Written as DNA, the CDR3 is TGTGCCTGGAGGGAGGGAGGGGTCGGGGGCTACACCTTC. Protein product: CAWREGGVGGYTF. The chain joins TRBV30 to TRBJ1-2, with D perhaps TRBD1 (5 bases). This CDR3 has 13 amino acids. CDR1 and CDR2 from the germline V gene are GTSNPN and SVGIG (reference sequence). V was shortened by 3 bases and J by 8 bases, with 16 bases between the two germline ends.

The chain has TRBV28 and TRBJ1-6; D is possibly TRBD1 (5 bases). The germline V gene has CDR1 MDHEN and CDR2 SYDVKM. This CDR3 region has 17 residues. V was shortened by 3 bases and J by 6 bases, with 18 bases between the two germline ends. The CDR3 sequence: CASSLRQGGFFNSPLHF. The CDR3, as DNA: TGTGCCAGCAGTTTGCGGCAGGGTGGTTTTTTTAATTCACCCCTCCACTTT.

This clone showed up just once. The rearrangement joins TRBV27 to TRBJ1-6; 7 nucleotides agree with TRBD1. The trim removed 5 bases at V and 10 bases at J, leaving 17 bases unmatched. The CDR3 totals 17 residues. Germline lookup yields CDR1 MNHEY and CDR2 SMNVEV (reference sequence). As DNA, the CDR3 is TGTGCCAGCAGTCTTCTAGGACAGGCCCTCATTGGGTCACCCCTCCACTTT. It yields the protein CASSLLGQALIGSPLHF.

The chain has TRBV7-8 and TRBJ2-2; D is perhaps TRBD2 (6 bases). Germline values: CDR1 SGHVS, CDR2 FQNEAQ. The CDR3 spans 16 residues. V lost 6 bases to trimming and J lost 3 bases, with 17 bases between them. CDR3 region: CASRSPSGGDTGELFF. As DNA, the CDR3 is TGTGCCAGCAGGTCCCCAAGCGGAGGGGACACCGGGGAGCTGTTTTTT. The entire variable domain, with the rest obtained from reference TRBV7-8 and TRBJ2-2, is as follows: GAGVSQSPRYKVAKRGQDVALRCDPISGHVSLFWYQQALGQGPEFLTYFQNEAQLDKSGLPSDRFFAERPEGSVSTLKIQRTQQEDSAVYLCASRSPSGGDTGELFFGEGSRLTVL.

The chain couples TRBV29-1 to TRBJ1-1; a possible D gene is TRBD1 (5 bases). This CDR3 is built from 14 residues. Germline lookup yields CDR1 SQVTM and CDR2 ANQGSEA. Trimming took 6 bases from V and 6 from J, leaving 20 bases between them. The chain's CDR3 is CSVVRGGLWAEAFF. The CDR3 DNA reads as TGCAGCGTGGTGCGCGGGGGGTTATGGGCTGAAGCTTTCTTT.

The chain carries TRBV7-9 and TRBJ1-2; D remains ambiguous. This CDR3 is built from 16 residues. Germline V gene sequence: CDR1 SEHNR, CDR2 FQNEAQ (reference sequence). V lost 0 bases and J 1 base, leaving 12 bases between the germline ends. The CDR3 loop reads CASSLAGAVVNYGYTF. The CDR3 DNA follows: TGTGCCAGCAGCTTAGCCGGCGCGGTCGTTAACTATGGCTACACCTTC.

This chain links TRBV6-5 with TRBJ2-3; no clear D. V dropped 5 bases and J dropped 1 base, with 13 bases sitting between them. Germline V gene lookup returns CDR1 MNHEY and CDR2 SVGAGI. The CDR3 has 15 residues. Written as DNA, the CDR3 is TGTGCCAGCAGTACCCACCATCGGGGCACAGATACGCAGTATTTT. Amino acids: CASSTHHRGTDTQYF.

Only a few counts were recorded for this clone. The CDR3 reads CASSVDERGGFDGELFF. The CDR3 region has the DNA TGTGCCAGCAGCGTAGATGAGCGGGGGGGGTTCGACGGGGAGCTGTTTTTT. The V gene is TRBV9, the J gene TRBJ2-2, with 10 bases matching TRBD2. The germline V gene has CDR1 SGDLS and CDR2 YYNGEE. CDR3 size: 17 residues. After removal of 0 bases from V and 7 bases from J, the junction contained 9 bases not matched to a gene.

The chain combines TRBV5-1 with TRBJ2-3; D possibly corresponds to TRBD1 (5 bases). The CDR3 extends over 16 amino acids. Germline values: CDR1 SGHRS, CDR2 YFSETQ. V was trimmed by 0 bases and J by 5 bases, leaving 16 bases between them. This CDR3 is CASSLEGRRGIDTQYF. The DNA of the CDR3 is TGCGCCAGCAGCTTGGAGGGTCGTAGGGGTATAGATACGCAGTATTTT. Supplemented by reference TRBV5-1 and TRBJ2-3, the full variable domain reads KAGVTQTPRYLIKTRGQQVTLSCSPISGHRSVSWYQQTPGQGLQFLFEYFSETQRNKGNFPGRFSGRQFSNSRSEMNVSTLELGDSALYLCASSLEGRRGIDTQYFGPGTRLTVL.

This rearrangement joins TRBV5-1 to TRBJ2-3; D gene ambiguous. Per germline, CDR1 SGHRS and CDR2 YFSETQ. The CDR3 runs 12 residues. V was shortened by 4 bases and J by 5 bases, with 8 bases between the two germline ends. CDR3 region: CASSLLRDTQYF. In DNA, the CDR3 is TGCGCCAGCAGCCTCTTGAGAGATACGCAGTATTTT.

This clone was counted only a few times. The gene calls are TRBV28 and TRBJ1-1; D perhaps matches TRBD1 (6 bases). There are 15 residues in the CDR3. V lost 3 bases to trimming and J lost 1 base, with 12 bases between them. Germline assignment: CDR1 MDHEN and CDR2 SYDVKM. The CDR3 DNA follows: TGTGCCAGCAGTTTGTACAGGGATGGGAACACTGAAGCTTTCTTT. Its protein is CASSLYRDGNTEAFF. Full variable domain (outside the CDR3, taken from reference TRBV28 and TRBJ1-1): DVKVTQSSRYLVKRTGEKVFLECVQDMDHENMFWYRQDPGLGLRLIYFSYDVKMKEKGDIPEGYSVSREKKERFSLILESASTNQTSMYLCASSLYRDGNTEAFFGQGTRLTVV.

The chain has TRBV6-1 and TRBJ1-2; D unresolved. The CDR3 is 13 amino acids. V was clipped by 6 bases and J by 8 bases, with 16 bases between them. CDR1 and CDR2 from the germline V gene are MNHNS and SASEGT. The CDR3 protein is CASSATAAGGYTF. The CDR3 coding sequence is TGTGCCAGCAGCGCGACTGCGGCGGGGGGCTACACCTTC.

CDR3 nucleotides: TGTGCCAGCAGCCCGGGACAGGGACGGGAGACCCAGTACTTC. Its protein is CASSPGQGRETQYF. J is TRBJ2-5 and V is TRBV5-8; 9 bases align to TRBD1. V shed 4 bases, J shed 5 bases, and the junction held 6 bases outside the gene matches. Looked up from germline, CDR1 is SGHTS and CDR2 is YDEGEE. There are 14 residues in the CDR3.

The chain has TRBV2 and TRBJ2-5; TRBD1 might be the D (7 bases). The CDR3 has 16 amino acids. Trimming took 5 bases from V and 4 from J, leaving 20 bases between them. The germline V gene encodes CDR1 SNHLY and CDR2 FYNNEI. The CDR3 nucleotides are TGTGCCAGCAGTCTGGAGGGGGCAGGTTTGAGAGAGACCCAGTACTTC. This encodes CASSLEGAGLRETQYF.

This clone was seen only once. The chain is built from TRBV21-1 and TRBJ1-2; the table calls TRBD1, which could not be checked here. TRBV21-1 is classified as a pseudogene. The CDR3 has 17 amino acids. The CDR3 here is CASSKDGAEGAIYGYTF. CDR3 sequence (DNA): TGTGCCAGCAGCAAAGACGGAGCCGAGGGGGCAATCTATGGCTACACCTTC.

The chain combines TRBV29-1 with TRBJ2-3, with 7 positions matching TRBD2. The CDR3 is 13 residues long. The V and J ends lost 0 bases and 5 bases, in that order; junction bases with no gene match: 2. Per the germline V gene, CDR1 is SQVTM and CDR2 is ANQGSEA. The CDR3 reads CSVEEIAGDTQYF. DNA of the CDR3: TGCAGCGTTGAAGAGATAGCGGGAGATACGCAGTATTTT.

This clone was picked up one time. The rearrangement uses TRBV27 and TRBJ2-7, with D maybe TRBD1 (5 bases). The ends were cut back, 2 bases at V and 5 bases at J, with 13 bases in the middle. The CDR3 spans 14 residues. Germline lookup yields CDR1 MNHEY and CDR2 SMNVEV (reference sequence). The CDR3: CASSLRGGFNEQYF. In DNA, the CDR3 is TGTGCCAGCAGTTTAAGGGGTGGGTTTAACGAGCAGTACTTC.

This chain links TRBV27 with TRBJ1-5; 7 bases align to TRBD1. V was pared by 2 bases and J by 11 bases, with 15 bases of the junction left unmatched. CDR3 length: 16 amino acids. Germline CDR1 and CDR2: MNHEY and SMNVEV (reference sequence). Here the CDR3 reads CASSLAGTAGSVTQHF. CDR3 DNA sequence: TGTGCCAGCAGTTTAGCGGGGACAGCCGGGTCCGTGACCCAGCATTTT.

This chain connects TRBV6-1 to TRBJ1-5; 8 nucleotides match TRBD1. The length of the CDR3 is 14 residues. Germline CDR1 reads MNHNS; CDR2 reads SASEGT. V lost 10 bases and J lost 6; bases outside the gene matches: 11. CDR3 protein: CATNSAGGVQPQHF. CDR3 in DNA: TGTGCCACCAACAGCGCAGGGGGCGTTCAGCCCCAGCATTTT.

This clone was seen more than once but under ten times. This chain uses TRBV10-3 with TRBJ2-2; 7 bases align to TRBD2. The germline V gene encodes CDR1 ENHRY and CDR2 SYGVKD. The V gene end was trimmed by 6 bases and the J gene end by 5 bases; junction bases not matched to a gene: 0. The CDR3 totals 12 residues. The CDR3 reads CAIRAGTGELFF. In nucleotides, the CDR3 is TGTGCCATCAGAGCGGGGACCGGGGAGCTGTTTTTT.

The chain couples TRBV9 to TRBJ1-1; 7 bases line up with TRBD1. Germline V gene sequence: CDR1 SGDLS, CDR2 YYNGEE. The CDR3 sequence is 15 residues long. Trimming took 0 bases from V and 4 from J; bases not matched to a gene: 6. The DNA for the CDR3 is TGTGCCAGCAGCGTAGTCAAGGGGGCCGTCACTGAAGCTTTCTTT. Encoded protein: CASSVVKGAVTEAFF.

The DNA of the CDR3 is TGTGCCAGCAGTGCTCTGGGGGCGAACACTGAAGCTTTCTTT. It encodes CASSALGANTEAFF. The chain carries TRBV6-4 and TRBJ1-1; D possibly corresponds to TRBD1 (6 bases). CDR1 MRHNA and CDR2 SNTAGT come from the germline V gene. The V and J ends lost 4 bases and 1 base respectively, with 10 bases between them. This CDR3 is 14 amino acids long.

The chain joins TRBV15 to TRBJ1-3; D possibly corresponds to TRBD1 (5 bases). Germline V lookup: CDR1 LNHNV, CDR2 YYDKDF (reference sequence). The ends were cut back, 3 bases at V and 2 bases at J, with 11 bases in the middle. The CDR3 has 15 residues. The CDR3 region has the DNA TGTGCCACCAGCAGCATCCCCAGGGCTGGAAACACCATATATTTT. Protein: CATSSIPRAGNTIYF.